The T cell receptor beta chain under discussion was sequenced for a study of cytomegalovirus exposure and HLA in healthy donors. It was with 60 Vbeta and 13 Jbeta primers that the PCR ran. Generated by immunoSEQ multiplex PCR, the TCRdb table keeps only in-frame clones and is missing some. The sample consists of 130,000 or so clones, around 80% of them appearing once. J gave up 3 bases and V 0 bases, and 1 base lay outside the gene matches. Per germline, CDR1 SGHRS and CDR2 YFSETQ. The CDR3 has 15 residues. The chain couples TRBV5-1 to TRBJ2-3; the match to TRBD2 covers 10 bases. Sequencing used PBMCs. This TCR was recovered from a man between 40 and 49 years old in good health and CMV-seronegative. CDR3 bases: TGCGCCAGCAGCTTGGATAGCGGGAGGACAGATACGCAGTATTTT. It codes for CASSLDSGRTDTQYF.